This entry features one TCR beta chain sequence. What it recognizes is unknown. Per donor, a minimum of one pre-ART and a minimum of two post-ART PBMC samples were available. The assay, immunoSEQ v3.0, was run at survey level. Profiled with immunoSEQ multiplex PCR; TCRdb holds only in-frame clones, not every one. The data contain 20,000 to 30,000 clones, 81% of them singletons. The source of the sample is a study of long-term antiretroviral therapy in people with HIV. Study-level findings and limits: After ART, diversity increased yet remained lower than transplant donor controls. Clones that expanded before ART (that is, prior to treatment) dominated the repertoire at all time points. In HIV, the repertoires covered a tighter span of CDR3 lengths than in controls.

Per germline, CDR1 MDHEN and CDR2 SYDVKM. This CDR3 region has 15 residues. Trimming removed 6 bases from V and 6 bases from J; junction bases left unmatched: 11. The chain has TRBV28 and TRBJ2-7; 10 nucleotides align to TRBD1. The TCR sequence derives from a man aged 25-40 years with HIV. Source: unsorted PBMCs, taken 4.4 years after starting antiretroviral therapy. The CDR3 DNA is TGTGCCAGCAGAGGCCCTGTGACAGGGGGCTTCGAGCAGTACTTC. This codes for CASRGPVTGGFEQYF.